This TCR beta chain was sequenced during a study of CD8+CD57+ T cells in acquired aplastic anemia. TCR beta VDJ and CDR3 were profiled, and genomic DNA was the template. TCRdb redid the calling of the reads with MiXCR, one entry per CDR3 protein. The sample lists about 70,000 distinct CDR3 sequences, 54% occurring once. V lost 4 bases to trimming and J lost 7 bases, with 11 bases between them. Germline V gene data show CDR1 as ENHRY and CDR2 as SYGVKD. This CDR3 is built from 14 residues. Sequencing input: sorted CD4+, CD8+, or CD8+CD57+ T cells (not recorded which) from PBMCs. The receptor was isolated from a human donor in good health, serving as a control. The rearrangement joins TRBV10-3 to TRBJ1-6; a weak D match, TRBD1 (6 bases). CDR3: CAISGSGDNSPLHF. The CDR3 DNA reads TGTGCCATCAGTGGGTCAGGGGACAATTCACCCCTCCACTTT.